This record concerns one TCR beta chain sequence. This clone was detected only once. Its antigen is currently not known. Nothing much larger sits one base from this clone, and base qualities are not available. TCRbeta CDR3 regions were amplified from genomic DNA by means of the immunoSEQ Assay, a bias-controlled multiplex PCR. Turning to the authors' computational methods: The number of nucleated cells in each sample was estimated by amplification of reference gene primers within the assay. To quantify the absolute abundance of each unique TCRbeta CDR3 rearrangement, sequence reads were collapsed and filtered. For each sample, productive Simpson clonality was calculated by taking the square root of Simpson's diversity index across productive rearrangements. TCRdb's version of the immuneACCESS table is confined to in-frame rearrangements and falls short of the full clone set. An unresolved V gene accounts for under half of the shortfall where checked; the remainder is of unknown origin. V and J calls and clone size follow that table, whereas D and trimming were derived from the DNA. The sample records fewer than 120,000 clones, 65% to 80% of which are singletons. The top ten constitute under 10% of the sample.

Collaborating institutions collected whole blood in K2EDTA tubes following their own protocols. For TCRbeta analysis, collaborators shipped samples as frozen whole blood, isolated PBMCs, or DNA extracted from either of those sample types. This entry comes from a study of blood T cell repertoires in COVID-19 (dated by TCRdb to 2020 to 2022). Concerning the study at large: Samples from collaborators originated in the United States, Italy and Spain and spanned both the acute and convalescent phases of COVID-19. Samples were obtained from the ongoing ImmuneRACE study (first 160 participants) and from some 1,300 subjects provided by 6 global collaborators. The dataset comprised deeply sampled blood TCRbeta repertoires from subjects exposed to, actively infected with, or recovered from COVID-19. Sample metadata almost always included a de-identified subject ID, COVID-19 status, age in years and sex. HLA class I and class II types, where available, came from metadata supplied by the sample provider rather than from assay-based typing. The material from the prospective study consisted of cDNA or gDNA derived from T cells, B-cell-depleted T cells, or PBMCs. The repertoires were released in a freely available public database intended as a resource for research on the immune response to SARS-CoV-2. The paper's findings and limits, for the study overall: The amount of clinical and demographic metadata varied by source and participant and was provided uncurated.

Trimming takes 3 bases from V and 4 bases from J, and the germline ends sit 7 bases apart. CDR1 is given as LNHDA and CDR2 as SQIVND, both from the germline V gene (reference sequence). The CDR3 measures 13 amino acids from cysteine to phenylalanine. The CDR3 DNA has 39 bases and is translated from base 1. The sample taken for sequencing was peripheral blood. The V gene is TRBV19 and the J gene is TRBJ1-5, with the D gene too uncertain to name. The TCR sequence derives from a woman aged 60-75 years with acute or convalescent COVID-19. For the CDR3, the sequence is CASSMSPNQPQHF. Here is the DNA: TGTGCCAGTAGTATGTCCCCGAATCAGCCCCAGCATTTT.